A single T cell receptor beta chain is shown here with its context. The antigen remains undetermined. Germline V lookup: CDR1 SGHTA, CDR2 FQGTGA. The CDR3 length is 14 residues. The ends lost 4 bases at V and 7 bases at J; junction bases unmatched: 4. These data belong to a study of neoadjuvant anti-PD-1 for oral cavity cancer. Looking at the study overall: Patients without progression got a fourth dose around day 43. Whole-study results and caveats: Post-treatment tumors with larger preexisting clones showed more shrinkage. With a few patients per group, TCR findings need larger cohorts.

Two replicates per tumor sample, mostly from about 4.6 ug of genomic DNA. Libraries were prepared by immunoSEQ multiplex PCR; TCRdb keeps only in-frame clonotypes and omits some of them. The sample contains around 35,000 clones, around 38% of which appear only once. Time point noted: after neoadjuvant nivolumab, at surgical resection. The sequencing used tumor tissue, collected after nivolumab (anti-PD-1) treatment. The V gene is TRBV7-3, the J gene TRBJ1-6; 7 bases agree with TRBD1. The clonotype comes from a person between 35 and 79 years old with oral cavity squamous cell carcinoma. The CDR3 coding sequence is TGTGCCAGCAGCTCGGGACAGCCAAATTCACCCCTCCACTTT. The encoded protein is CASSSGQPNSPLHF.